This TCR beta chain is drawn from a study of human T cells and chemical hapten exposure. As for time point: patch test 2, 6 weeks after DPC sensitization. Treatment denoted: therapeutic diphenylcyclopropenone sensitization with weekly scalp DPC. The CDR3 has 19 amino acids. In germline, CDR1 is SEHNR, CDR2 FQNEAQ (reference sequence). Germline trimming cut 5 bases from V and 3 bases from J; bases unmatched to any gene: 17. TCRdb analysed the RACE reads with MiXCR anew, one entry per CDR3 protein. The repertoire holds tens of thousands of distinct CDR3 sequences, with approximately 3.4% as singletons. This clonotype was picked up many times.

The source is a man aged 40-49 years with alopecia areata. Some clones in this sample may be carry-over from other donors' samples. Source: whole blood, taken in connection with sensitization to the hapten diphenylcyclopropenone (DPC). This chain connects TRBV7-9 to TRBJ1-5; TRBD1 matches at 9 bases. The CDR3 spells CASSPPTQGASPFNQPQHF. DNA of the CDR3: TGTGCCAGCAGCCCCCCCACACAGGGGGCGTCCCCCTTCAATCAGCCCCAGCATTTT. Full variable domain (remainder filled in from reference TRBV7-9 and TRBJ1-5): DTGVSQNPRHKITKRGQNVTFRCDPISEHNRLYWYRQTLGQGPEFLTYFQNEAQLEKSRLLSDRFSAERPKGSFSTLEIQRTEQGDSAMYLCASSPPTQGASPFNQPQHFGDGTRLSIL.